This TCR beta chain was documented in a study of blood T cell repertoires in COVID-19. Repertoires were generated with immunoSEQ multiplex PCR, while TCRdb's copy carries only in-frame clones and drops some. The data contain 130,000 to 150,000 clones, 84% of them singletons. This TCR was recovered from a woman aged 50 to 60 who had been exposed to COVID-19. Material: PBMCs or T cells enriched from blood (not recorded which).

The CDR3 DNA reads as TGCGCCAGCAGCCCGTCGGGGGCTGGAAACACCATATATTTT. Translating it yields CASSPSGAGNTIYF. The chain links TRBV5-1 to TRBJ1-3; D is possibly TRBD1 (5 bases). The CDR3 length is 14 residues. Germline CDR1 SGHRS, CDR2 YFSETQ. V lost 4 bases to trimming and J lost 2 bases, with 10 bases between them.